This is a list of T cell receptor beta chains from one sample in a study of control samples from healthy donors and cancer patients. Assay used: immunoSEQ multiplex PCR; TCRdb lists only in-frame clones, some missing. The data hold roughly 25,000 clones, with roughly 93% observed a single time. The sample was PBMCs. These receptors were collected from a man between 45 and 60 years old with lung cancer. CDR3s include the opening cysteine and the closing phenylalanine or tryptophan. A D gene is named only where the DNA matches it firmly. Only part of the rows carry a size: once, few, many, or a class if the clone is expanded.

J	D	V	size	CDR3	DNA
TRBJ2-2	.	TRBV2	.	CASSVLGAGELFF	TGTGCCAGCAGTGTATTGGGGGCCGGGGAGCTGTTTTTT
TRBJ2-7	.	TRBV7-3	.	CASSSDTRAQTYEQYF	TGTGCCAGCAGCTCTGACACTCGTGCCCAAACCTACGAGCAGTACTTC
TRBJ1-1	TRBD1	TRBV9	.	CASSPGTGTSVGTEAFF	TGTGCCAGCAGCCCCGGGACAGGGACGTCGGTTGGCACTGAAGCTTTCTTT
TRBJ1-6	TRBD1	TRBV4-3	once	CASSQEVRTGDSPLHF	TGCGCCAGCAGCCAAGAGGTCAGGACAGGGGATTCACCCCTCCACTTT
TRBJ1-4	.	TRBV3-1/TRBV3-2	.	CASSQRDGFNEKLFF	TGTGCCAGCAGCCAACGGGACGGATTTAATGAAAAACTGTTTTTT
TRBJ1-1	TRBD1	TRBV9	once	CASSRGQGNTEAFF	TGTGCCAGCAGCAGAGGACAGGGGAACACTGAAGCTTTCTTT
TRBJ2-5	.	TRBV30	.	CAWKGVGQETQYF	TGTGCCTGGAAAGGGGTGGGACAAGAGACCCAGTACTTC
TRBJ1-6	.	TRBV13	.	CASSLGVHNSPLHF	TGTGCCAGCAGCTTAGGGGTGCATAATTCACCCCTCCACTTT
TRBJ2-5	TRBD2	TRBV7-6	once	CATATSGQETQYF	TGTGCCACCGCGACTAGCGGGCAAGAGACCCAGTACTTC
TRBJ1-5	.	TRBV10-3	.	CAISEDSLTVWTYQPQHF	TGTGCCATCAGTGAGGACAGCCTAACGGTATGGACTTATCAGCCCCAGCATTTT
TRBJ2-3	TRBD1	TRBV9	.	CASSVGPSGQGHNHPHTDTQYF	TGTGCCAGCAGCGTAGGGCCCTCGGGACAGGGTCACAACCACCCCCACACAGATACGCAGTATTTT
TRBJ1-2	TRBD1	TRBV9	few	CASSALAGQGAPSGYTF	TGTGCCAGCAGCGCCCTAGCGGGACAGGGGGCGCCTAGCGGCTACACCTTC
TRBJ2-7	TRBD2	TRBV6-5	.	CASSERESGEQYF	TGTGCCAGCTCGGAGCGGGAATCGGGCGAGCAGTACTTC
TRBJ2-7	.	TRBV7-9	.	CASSLVDGGEQYF	TGTGCCAGCAGCTTAGTGGACGGGGGCGAGCAGTACTTC
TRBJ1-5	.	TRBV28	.	CASSFGQTNQPQHF	TGTGCCAGCAGTTTTGGACAAACAAATCAGCCCCAGCATTTT
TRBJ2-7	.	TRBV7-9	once	CASSPRGGYEQYF	TGTGCCAGCAGCCCCCGAGGGGGCTACGAGCAGTACTTC
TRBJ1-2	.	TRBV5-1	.	CASSLVSGGHYGYTF	TGCGCCAGCAGCTTGGTATCGGGGGGCCATTATGGCTACACCTTC
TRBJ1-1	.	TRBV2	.	CASSDRHNTEAFF	TGTGCCAGCAGTGACCGTCACAACACTGAAGCTTTCTTT
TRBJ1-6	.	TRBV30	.	CAWSSTGFYSPLHF	TGTGCCTGGAGTTCGACAGGTTTTTATTCACCCCTCCACTTT
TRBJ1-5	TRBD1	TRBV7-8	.	CASSPTGVRNQPQHF	TGTGCCAGCAGCCCGACAGGGGTGCGAAATCAGCCCCAGCATTTT
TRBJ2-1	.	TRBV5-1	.	CASSLAGSSYNEQFF	TGCGCCAGCAGCTTGGCGGGGAGCTCCTACAATGAGCAGTTCTTC
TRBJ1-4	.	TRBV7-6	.	CASSAPSTATNEKLFF	TGTGCCAGCAGCGCCCCCTCCACTGCAACTAATGAAAAACTGTTTTTT
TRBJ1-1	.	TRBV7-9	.	CASSLAPGPHAFF	TGTGCCAGCAGCTTAGCTCCAGGGCCCCACGCTTTCTTT
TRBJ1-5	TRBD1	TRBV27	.	CASSWTGPDQPQHF	TGTGCCAGCAGTTGGACAGGGCCTGATCAGCCCCAGCATTTT
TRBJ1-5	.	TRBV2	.	CASTHVEAFQPQHF	TGTGCCAGCACCCATGTCGAGGCCTTTCAGCCCCAGCATTTT
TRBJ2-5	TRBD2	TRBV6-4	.	CASSDPERGVQETQYF	TGTGCCAGCAGTGACCCCGAGCGGGGGGTCCAAGAGACCCAGTACTTC
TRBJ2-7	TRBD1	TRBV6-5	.	CASSYSSGQGVDEQYF	TGTGCCAGCAGTTACTCGTCGGGACAGGGGGTCGACGAGCAGTACTTC
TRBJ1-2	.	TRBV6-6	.	CASNGVSYGYTF	TGTGCCAGCAACGGGGTGAGCTATGGCTACACCTTC
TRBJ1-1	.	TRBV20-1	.	CSASDQGQGAFF	TGCAGTGCTAGTGATCAGGGGCAGGGAGCTTTCTTT
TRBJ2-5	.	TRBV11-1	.	CASSGNYIQETQYF	TGTGCCAGCAGCGGCAACTACATACAAGAGACCCAGTACTTC
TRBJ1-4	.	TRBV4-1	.	CASSQDRERGANEKLLF	TGCGCCAGCAGCCAAGATCGGGAACGAGGGGCTAATGAAAAACTGCTTTTT
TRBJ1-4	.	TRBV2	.	CAAKGRMIEKLFF	TGTGCCGCAAAGGGGAGAATGATTGAAAAACTGTTTTTT
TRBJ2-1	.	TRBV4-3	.	CASSPWGQDEQFF	TGCGCCAGCAGCCCCTGGGGGCAAGACGAGCAGTTCTTC
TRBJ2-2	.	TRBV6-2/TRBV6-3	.	CASSPIDGELFF	TGTGCCAGCAGTCCGATCGACGGGGAGCTGTTTTTT
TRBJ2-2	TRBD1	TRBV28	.	CASSTTGDTGELFF	TGTGCCAGCAGTACTACAGGGGACACCGGGGAGCTGTTTTTT
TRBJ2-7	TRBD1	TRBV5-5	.	CASSLQGARAYEQYF	TGTGCCAGCAGCTTGCAGGGGGCGCGTGCCTACGAGCAGTACTTC
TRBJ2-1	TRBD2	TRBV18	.	CASSSKGTRLHNEQFF	TGTGCCAGCTCATCGAAAGGGACTAGGCTGCACAATGAGCAGTTCTTC
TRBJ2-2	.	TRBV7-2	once	CASSLSGGTGELFF	TGTGCCAGCAGCTTATCCGGGGGAACCGGGGAGCTGTTTTTT
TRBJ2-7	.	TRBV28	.	CASGTPSWGEQYF	TGTGCCTCGGGGACCCCGTCGTGGGGCGAGCAGTACTTC
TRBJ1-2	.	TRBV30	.	CAWSDDGTNYGYTF	TGTGCCTGGAGTGACGACGGAACTAACTATGGCTACACCTTC
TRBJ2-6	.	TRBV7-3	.	CASSLTGASGANVLTF	TGTGCCAGCAGCTTAACAGGGGCCTCTGGGGCCAACGTCCTGACTTTC
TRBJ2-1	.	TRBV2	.	CASSEGDNEQFF	TGTGCCAGCAGTGAAGGAGACAATGAGCAGTTCTTC
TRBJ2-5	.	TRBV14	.	CASSPYGGSGETQYF	TGTGCCAGCAGCCCGTACGGGGGCTCGGGAGAGACCCAGTACTTC
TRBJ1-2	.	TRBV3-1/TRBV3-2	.	CASSQDGLGYTF	TGTGCCAGCAGCCAAGATGGGTTAGGCTACACCTTC
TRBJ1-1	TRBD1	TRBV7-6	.	CASSRQGDTEAFF	TGTGCCAGCAGCCGACAGGGAGACACTGAAGCTTTCTTT
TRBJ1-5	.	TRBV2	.	CASSRGPAVNQPQHF	TGTGCCAGCAGTAGGGGCCCTGCCGTCAATCAGCCCCAGCATTTT
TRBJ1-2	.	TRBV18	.	CASSGEGSHGYTF	TGTGCCAGCTCAGGCGAGGGCAGTCATGGCTACACCTTC
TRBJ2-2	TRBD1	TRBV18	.	CASSLAGTGVTGELFF	TGTGCCAGCTCACTTGCCGGGACAGGGGTCACCGGGGAGCTGTTTTTT
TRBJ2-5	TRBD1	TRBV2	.	CASSASTGGGETQYF	TGTGCCAGCAGCGCCTCGACAGGGGGAGGGGAGACCCAGTACTTC
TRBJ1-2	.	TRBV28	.	CASSSSLGYGYTF	TGTGCCAGCAGTTCAAGTTTAGGCTATGGCTACACCTTC
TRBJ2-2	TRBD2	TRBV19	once	CASISGGGSNTGELFF	TGTGCCAGTATCTCTGGGGGGGGTTCGAACACCGGGGAGCTGTTTTTT